The TCR beta chain described here comes from a study of T-cell reconstitution after alpha-beta-depleted transplantation in children. Unique molecular identifiers were incorporated during preparation of the TCRbeta library. TCRdb called the PCR reads again in MiXCR, with one record for every CDR3 protein. There are around 800,000 distinct CDR3 sequences in the sample; 16% occur only once, and about 4.6% lies in the top ten. General study results and limits: Some patients owed their high day-60 TCRbeta diversity to surviving recipient T cells and thymic progenitors. About two months after transplant, alpha-beta T cells reportedly came from several hundred expanded graft clones. At the one-year point after transplant, T-cell counts and TCRbeta diversity were found to come mostly from T cells that had been newly produced.

Details on this clonotype: The antigen is not known.

Trimming cost V 3 bases and J 9 bases; bases outside gene matches: 5. Germline V gene sequence: CDR1 SGHRS, CDR2 YFSETQ. This CDR3 is built from 13 residues. This chain uses TRBV5-1 with TRBJ2-1, with 8 bases fitting TRBD2. The origin of this receptor is a male patient aged 10 to 17 who had a stem cell transplant for acute lymphoblastic leukemia, so the T cells may come from the graft donor. The material sequenced was PBMCs, mostly from graft donor cells, taken 360 days after TCRalphabeta/CD19-depleted stem cell transplant. The DNA for the CDR3 is TGCGCCAGCAGCTGGGGACTAGGGGCTGAGCAGTTCTTC. This gives the protein CASSWGLGAEQFF.